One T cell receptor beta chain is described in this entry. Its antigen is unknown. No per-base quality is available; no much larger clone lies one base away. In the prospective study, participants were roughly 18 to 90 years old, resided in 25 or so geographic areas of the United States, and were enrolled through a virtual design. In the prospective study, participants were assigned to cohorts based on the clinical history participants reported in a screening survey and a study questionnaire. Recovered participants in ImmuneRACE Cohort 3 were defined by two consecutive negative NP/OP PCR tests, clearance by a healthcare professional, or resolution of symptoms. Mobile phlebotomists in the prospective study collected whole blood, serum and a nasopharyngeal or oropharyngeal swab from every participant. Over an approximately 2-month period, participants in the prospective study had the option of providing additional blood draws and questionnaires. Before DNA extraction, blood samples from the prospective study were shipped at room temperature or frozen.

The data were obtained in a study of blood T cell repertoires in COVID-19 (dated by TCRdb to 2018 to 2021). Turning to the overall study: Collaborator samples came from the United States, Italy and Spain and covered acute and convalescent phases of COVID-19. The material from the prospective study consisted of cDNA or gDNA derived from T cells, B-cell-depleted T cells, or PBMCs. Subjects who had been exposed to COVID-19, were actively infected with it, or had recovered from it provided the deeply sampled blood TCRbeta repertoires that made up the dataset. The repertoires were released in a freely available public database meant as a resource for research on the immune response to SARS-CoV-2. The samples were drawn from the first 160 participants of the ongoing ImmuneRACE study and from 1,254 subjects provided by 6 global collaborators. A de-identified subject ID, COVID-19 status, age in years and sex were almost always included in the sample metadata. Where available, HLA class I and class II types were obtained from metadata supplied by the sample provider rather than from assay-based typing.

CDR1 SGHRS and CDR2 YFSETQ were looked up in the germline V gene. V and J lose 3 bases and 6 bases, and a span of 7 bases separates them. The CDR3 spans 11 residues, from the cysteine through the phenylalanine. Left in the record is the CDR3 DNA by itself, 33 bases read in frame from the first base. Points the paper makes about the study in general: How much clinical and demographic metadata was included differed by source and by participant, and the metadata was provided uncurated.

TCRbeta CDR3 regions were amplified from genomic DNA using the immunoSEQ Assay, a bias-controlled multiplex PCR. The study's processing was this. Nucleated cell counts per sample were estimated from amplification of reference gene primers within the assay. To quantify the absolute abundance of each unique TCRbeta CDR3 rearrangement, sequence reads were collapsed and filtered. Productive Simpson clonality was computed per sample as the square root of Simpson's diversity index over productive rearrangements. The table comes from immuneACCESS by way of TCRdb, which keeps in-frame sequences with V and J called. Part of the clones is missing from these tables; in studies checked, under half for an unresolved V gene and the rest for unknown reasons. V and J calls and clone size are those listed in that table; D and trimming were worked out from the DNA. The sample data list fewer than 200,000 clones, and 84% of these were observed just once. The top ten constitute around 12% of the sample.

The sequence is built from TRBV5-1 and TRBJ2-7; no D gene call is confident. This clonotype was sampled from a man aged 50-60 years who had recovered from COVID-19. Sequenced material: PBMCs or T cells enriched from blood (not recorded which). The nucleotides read TGCGCCAGCAGCTGGCCTTTCGAGCAGTACTTC. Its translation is CASSWPFEQYF. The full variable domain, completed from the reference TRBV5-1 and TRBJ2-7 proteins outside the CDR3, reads KAGVTQTPRYLIKTRGQQVTLSCSPISGHRSVSWYQQTPGQGLQFLFEYFSETQRNKGNFPGRFSGRQFSNSRSEMNVSTLELGDSALYLCASSWPFEQYFGPGTRLTVT.